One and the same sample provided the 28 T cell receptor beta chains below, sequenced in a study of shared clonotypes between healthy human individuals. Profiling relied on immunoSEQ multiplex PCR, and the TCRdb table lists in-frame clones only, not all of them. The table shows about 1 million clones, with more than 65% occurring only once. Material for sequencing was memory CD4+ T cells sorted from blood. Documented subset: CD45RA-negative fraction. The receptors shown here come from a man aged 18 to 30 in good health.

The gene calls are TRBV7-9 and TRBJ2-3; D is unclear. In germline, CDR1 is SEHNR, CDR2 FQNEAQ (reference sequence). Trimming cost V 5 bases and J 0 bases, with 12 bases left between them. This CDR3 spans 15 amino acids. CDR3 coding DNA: TGTGCCAGCAGCACATCACGGCCTAGCACAGATACGCAGTATTTT. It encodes CASSTSRPSTDTQYF. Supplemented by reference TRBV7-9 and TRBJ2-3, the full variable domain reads DTGVSQNPRHKITKRGQNVTFRCDPISEHNRLYWYRQTLGQGPEFLTYFQNEAQLEKSRLLSDRFSAERPKGSFSTLEIQRTEQGDSAMYLCASSTSRPSTDTQYFGPGTRLTVL.

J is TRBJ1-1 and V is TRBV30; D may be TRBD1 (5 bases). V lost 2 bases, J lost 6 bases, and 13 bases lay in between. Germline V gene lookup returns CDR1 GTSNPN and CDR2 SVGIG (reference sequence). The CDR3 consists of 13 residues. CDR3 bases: TGTGCCTGGAGTTTAGGGGTGAGCGCTGAAGCTTTCTTT. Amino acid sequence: CAWSLGVSAEAFF.

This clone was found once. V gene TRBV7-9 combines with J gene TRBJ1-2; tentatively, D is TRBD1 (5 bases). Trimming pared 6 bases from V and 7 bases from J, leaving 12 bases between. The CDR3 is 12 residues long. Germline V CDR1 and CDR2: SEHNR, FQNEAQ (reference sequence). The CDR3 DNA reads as TGTGCCAGCAGGGGTAGGACACCTGGCTACACCTTC. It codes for CASRGRTPGYTF.

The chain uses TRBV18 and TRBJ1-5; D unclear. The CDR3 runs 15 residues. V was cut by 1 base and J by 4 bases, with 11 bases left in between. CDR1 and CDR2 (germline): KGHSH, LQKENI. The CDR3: CASSPQGLENQPQHF. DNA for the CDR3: TGTGCCAGCTCACCACAAGGGTTGGAAAATCAGCCCCAGCATTTT.

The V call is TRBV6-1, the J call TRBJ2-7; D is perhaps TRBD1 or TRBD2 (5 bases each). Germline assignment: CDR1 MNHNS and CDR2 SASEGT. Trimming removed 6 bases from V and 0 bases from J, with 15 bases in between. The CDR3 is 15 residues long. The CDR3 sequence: CASSRDPKSSYEQYF. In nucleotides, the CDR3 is TGTGCCAGCAGCCGGGACCCAAAATCCTCCTACGAGCAGTACTTC.

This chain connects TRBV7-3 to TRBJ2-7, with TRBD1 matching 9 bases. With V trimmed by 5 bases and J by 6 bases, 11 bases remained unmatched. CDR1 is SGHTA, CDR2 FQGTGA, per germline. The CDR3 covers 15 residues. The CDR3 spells CASSPWDRDRTEQYF. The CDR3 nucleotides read TGTGCCAGCAGCCCCTGGGACAGGGATAGGACCGAGCAGTACTTC. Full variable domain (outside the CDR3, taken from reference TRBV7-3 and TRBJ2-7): GAGVSQTPSNKVTEKGKYVELRCDPISGHTALYWYRQSLGQGPEFLIYFQGTGAADDSGLPNDRFFAVRPEGSVSTLKIQRTERGDSAVYLCASSPWDRDRTEQYFGPGTRLTVT.

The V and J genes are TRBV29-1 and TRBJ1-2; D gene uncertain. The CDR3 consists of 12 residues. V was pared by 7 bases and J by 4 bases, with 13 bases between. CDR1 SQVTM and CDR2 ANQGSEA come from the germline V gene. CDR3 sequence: CSAWTAVYGYTF. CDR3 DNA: TGCAGCGCTTGGACGGCGGTCTATGGCTACACCTTC.

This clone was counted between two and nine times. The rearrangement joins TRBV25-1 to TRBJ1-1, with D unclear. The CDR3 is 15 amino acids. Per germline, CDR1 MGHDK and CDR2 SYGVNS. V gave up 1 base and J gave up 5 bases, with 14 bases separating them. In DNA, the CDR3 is TGTGCCAGCAGTGAATGGGGAGGAAGGGCAACTGAAGCTTTCTTT. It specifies CASSEWGGRATEAFF.

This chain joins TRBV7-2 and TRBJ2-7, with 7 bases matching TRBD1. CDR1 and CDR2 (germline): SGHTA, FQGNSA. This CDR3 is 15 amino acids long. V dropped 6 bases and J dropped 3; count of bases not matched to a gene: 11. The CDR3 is CASSLTYGTDYEQYF. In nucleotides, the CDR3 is TGTGCCAGCAGTCTAACCTACGGGACAGACTACGAGCAGTACTTC.

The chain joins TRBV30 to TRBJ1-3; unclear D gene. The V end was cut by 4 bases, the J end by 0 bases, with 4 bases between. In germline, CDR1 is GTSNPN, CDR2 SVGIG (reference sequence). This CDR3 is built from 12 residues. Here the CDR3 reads CAWINSGNTIYF. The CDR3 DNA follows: TGTGCCTGGATCAACTCTGGAAACACCATATATTTT.

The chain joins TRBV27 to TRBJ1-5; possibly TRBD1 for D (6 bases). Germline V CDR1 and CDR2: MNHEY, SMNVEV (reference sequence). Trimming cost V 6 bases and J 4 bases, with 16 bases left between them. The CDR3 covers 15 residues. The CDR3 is CASRFNRDTNQPQHF. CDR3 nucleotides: TGTGCCAGCAGATTCAACCGGGACACAAATCAGCCCCAGCATTTT.

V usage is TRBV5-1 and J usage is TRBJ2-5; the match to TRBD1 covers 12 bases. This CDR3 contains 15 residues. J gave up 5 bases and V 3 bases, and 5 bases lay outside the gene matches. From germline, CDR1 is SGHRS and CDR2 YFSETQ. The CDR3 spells CASSSGTGGAETQYF. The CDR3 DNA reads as TGCGCCAGCAGCTCCGGGACAGGGGGCGCGGAGACCCAGTACTTC.

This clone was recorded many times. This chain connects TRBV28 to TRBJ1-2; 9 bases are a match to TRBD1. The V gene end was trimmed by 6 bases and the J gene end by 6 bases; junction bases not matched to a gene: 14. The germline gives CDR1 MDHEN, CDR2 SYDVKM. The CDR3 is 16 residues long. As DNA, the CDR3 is TGTGCCAGCAGAGGTGACAGGGGGGATTTAAAAAATGGCTACACCTTC. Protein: CASRGDRGDLKNGYTF.

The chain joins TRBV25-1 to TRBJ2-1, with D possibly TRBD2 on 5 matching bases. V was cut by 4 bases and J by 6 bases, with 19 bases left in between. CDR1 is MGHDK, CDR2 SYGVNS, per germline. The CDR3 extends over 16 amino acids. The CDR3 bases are TGTGCCAGCAGTGGGCTTTGGGAGAAGGTTTGCAATGAGCAGTTCTTC. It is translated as CASSGLWEKVCNEQFF.

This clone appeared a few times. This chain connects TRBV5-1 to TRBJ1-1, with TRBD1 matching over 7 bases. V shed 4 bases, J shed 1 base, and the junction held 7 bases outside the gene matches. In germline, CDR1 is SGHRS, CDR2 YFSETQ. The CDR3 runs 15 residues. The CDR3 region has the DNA TGCGCCAGCAGCCCTACAGGGGCCGGGAACACTGAAGCTTTCTTT. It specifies CASSPTGAGNTEAFF.

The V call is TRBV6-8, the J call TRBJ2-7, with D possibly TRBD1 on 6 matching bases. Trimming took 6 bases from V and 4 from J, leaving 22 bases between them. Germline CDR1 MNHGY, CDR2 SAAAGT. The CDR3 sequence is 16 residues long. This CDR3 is CASSKKTGPSDYEQYF. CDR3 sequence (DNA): TGTGCCAGCAGCAAGAAAACAGGGCCTTCGGATTACGAGCAGTACTTC.

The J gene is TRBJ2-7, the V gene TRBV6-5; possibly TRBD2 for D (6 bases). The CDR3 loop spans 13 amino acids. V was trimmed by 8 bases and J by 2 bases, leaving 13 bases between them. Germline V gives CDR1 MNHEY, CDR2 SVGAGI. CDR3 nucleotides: TGTGCCAGCTCACGGGGGTCCGCCTACGAGCAGTACTTC. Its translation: CASSRGSAYEQYF.

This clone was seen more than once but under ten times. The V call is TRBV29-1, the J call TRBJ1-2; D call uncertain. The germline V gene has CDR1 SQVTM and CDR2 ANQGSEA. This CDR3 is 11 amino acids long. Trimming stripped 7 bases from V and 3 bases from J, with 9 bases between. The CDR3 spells CSDKYDYGYTF. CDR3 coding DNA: TGCAGCGACAAATACGACTATGGCTACACCTTC.

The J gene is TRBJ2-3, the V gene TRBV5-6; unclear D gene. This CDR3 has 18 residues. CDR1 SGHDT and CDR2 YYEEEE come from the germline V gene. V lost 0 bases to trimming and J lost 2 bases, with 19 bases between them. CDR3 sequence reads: CASSLETRGLYDTDTQYF. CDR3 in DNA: TGTGCCAGCAGCTTGGAGACGCGAGGCCTTTATGACACAGATACGCAGTATTTT.

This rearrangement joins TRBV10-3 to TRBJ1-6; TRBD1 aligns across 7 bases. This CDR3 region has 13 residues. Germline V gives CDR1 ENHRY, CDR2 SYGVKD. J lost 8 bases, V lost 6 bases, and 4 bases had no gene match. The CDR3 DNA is TGTGCCATCAGACAGGGGTTAGATTCACCCCTCCACTTT. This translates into CAIRQGLDSPLHF.

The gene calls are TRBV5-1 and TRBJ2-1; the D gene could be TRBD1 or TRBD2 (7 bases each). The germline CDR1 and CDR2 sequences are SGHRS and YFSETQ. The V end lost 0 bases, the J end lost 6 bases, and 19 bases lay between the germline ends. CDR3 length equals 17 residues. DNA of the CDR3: TGCGCCAGCAGCTTGGCCCCGGGGGAGGGGGCCAGCAATGAGCAGTTCTTC. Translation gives CASSLAPGEGASNEQFF. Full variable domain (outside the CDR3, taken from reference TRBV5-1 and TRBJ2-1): KAGVTQTPRYLIKTRGQQVTLSCSPISGHRSVSWYQQTPGQGLQFLFEYFSETQRNKGNFPGRFSGRQFSNSRSEMNVSTLELGDSALYLCASSLAPGEGASNEQFFGPGTRLTVL.

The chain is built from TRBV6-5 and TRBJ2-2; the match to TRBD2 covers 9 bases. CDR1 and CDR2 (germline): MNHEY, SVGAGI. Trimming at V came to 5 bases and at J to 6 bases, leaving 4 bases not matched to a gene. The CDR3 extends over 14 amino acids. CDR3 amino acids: CASSVSGRPGELFF. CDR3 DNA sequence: TGTGCCAGCAGTGTAAGCGGGAGGCCCGGGGAGCTGTTTTTT.

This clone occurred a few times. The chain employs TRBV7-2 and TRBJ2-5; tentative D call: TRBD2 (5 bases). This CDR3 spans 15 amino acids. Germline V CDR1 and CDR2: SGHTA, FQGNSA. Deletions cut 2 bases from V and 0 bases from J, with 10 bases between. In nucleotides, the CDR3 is TGTGCCAGCAGCTTAACCGGGAAGTACCAAGAGACCCAGTACTTC. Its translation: CASSLTGKYQETQYF. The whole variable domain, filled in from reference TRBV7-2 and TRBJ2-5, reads GAGVSQSPSNKVTEKGKDVELRCDPISGHTALYWYRQSLGQGLEFLIYFQGNSAPDKSGLPSDRFSAERTGGSVSTLTIQRTQQEDSAVYLCASSLTGKYQETQYFGPGTRLLVL.

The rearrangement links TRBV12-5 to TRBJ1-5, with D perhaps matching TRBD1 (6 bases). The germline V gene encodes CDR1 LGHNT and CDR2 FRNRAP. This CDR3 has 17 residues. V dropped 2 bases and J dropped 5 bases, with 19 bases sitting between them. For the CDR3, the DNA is TGTGCTAGTGGTTTGACCGAACAGGGTAAGCTCCATCAGCCCCAGCATTTT. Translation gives CASGLTEQGKLHQPQHF.

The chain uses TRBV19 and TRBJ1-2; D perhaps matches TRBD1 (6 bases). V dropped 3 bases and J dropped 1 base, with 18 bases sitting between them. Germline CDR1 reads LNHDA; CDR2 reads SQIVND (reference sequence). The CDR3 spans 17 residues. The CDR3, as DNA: TGTGCCAGTAGTATTGGATCCCCAGGGGCGAGTAACTATGGCTACACCTTC. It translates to CASSIGSPGASNYGYTF.

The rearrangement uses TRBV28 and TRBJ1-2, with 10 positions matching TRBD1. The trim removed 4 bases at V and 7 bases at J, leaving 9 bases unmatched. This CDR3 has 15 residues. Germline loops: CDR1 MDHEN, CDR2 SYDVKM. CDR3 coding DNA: TGTGCCAGCAGTTCACCGGGACAGGGGCTTGGTGGCTACACCTTC. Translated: CASSSPGQGLGGYTF.

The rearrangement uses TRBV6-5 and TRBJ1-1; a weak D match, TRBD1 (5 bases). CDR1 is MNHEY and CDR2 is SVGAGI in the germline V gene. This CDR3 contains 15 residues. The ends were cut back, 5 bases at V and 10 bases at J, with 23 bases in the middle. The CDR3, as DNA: TGTGCCAGCAGTGCCATAATTGACAGTCGTTTTGGAGCTTTCTTT. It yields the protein CASSAIIDSRFGAFF.

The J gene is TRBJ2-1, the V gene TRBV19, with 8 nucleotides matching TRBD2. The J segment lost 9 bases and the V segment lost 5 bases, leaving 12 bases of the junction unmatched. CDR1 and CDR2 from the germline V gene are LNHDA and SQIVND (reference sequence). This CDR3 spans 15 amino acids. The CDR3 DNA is TGTGCCAGTAGTGAGGCGGGAGGTCAAAGGGGTGAGCAGTTCTTC. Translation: CASSEAGGQRGEQFF.